This TCR beta chain was sequenced during a study of blood T cell repertoires in COVID-19 (dated by TCRdb to 2019 to 2021). Some background on the complete study: Collaborator samples came from the United States, Italy and Spain and covered acute and convalescent phases of COVID-19. Samples came from the ongoing ImmuneRACE study (first 160 participants) plus 1,254 subjects from 6 global collaborators. The material from the prospective study consisted of cDNA or gDNA derived from T cells, B-cell-depleted T cells, or PBMCs. Nearly every sample came with metadata listing a de-identified subject ID, COVID-19 status, age in years and sex. HLA class I and class II types, where available, came from metadata supplied by the sample provider rather than from assay-based typing. A freely available public database, intended as a resource for researchers studying the immune response to SARS-CoV-2, is where the repertoires were released. The dataset comprised deeply sampled blood TCRbeta repertoires from subjects exposed to, actively infected with, or recovered from COVID-19.

The paper's findings and limits, for the study overall: The quantity of clinical and demographic metadata differed by source and by participant and was supplied without curation.

The collaborating institutions used their own protocols to collect whole blood in K2EDTA tubes. For TCRbeta analysis, collaborators shipped samples as frozen whole blood, isolated PBMCs, or DNA extracted from either of those sample types. The immunoSEQ Assay, a bias-controlled multiplex PCR, was used to amplify TCRbeta CDR3 regions from genomic DNA. Turning to the authors' computational methods: Within the assay, amplification of reference gene primers was used to estimate how many nucleated cells each sample contained. Sequence reads were collapsed and filtered to measure the absolute abundance of every unique TCRbeta CDR3 rearrangement. For each sample, productive Simpson clonality was calculated by taking the square root of Simpson's diversity index across productive rearrangements. The table comes from immuneACCESS by way of TCRdb, which keeps in-frame sequences with V and J called. Part of the clones is missing from these tables; in studies checked, under half for an unresolved V gene and the rest for unknown reasons. The V and J calls and clone size come from that table; D and trimming were worked out from the DNA. Across this sample there are approximately 76,000 clones, with 70% to 80% seen only once. The top ten clones comprise about 40% of the sample.

With regard to this clone: Its antigen is unknown. Base qualities are not recorded, but no much larger clone differs from it by a single base.

Trimmed from V: 2 bases; trimmed from J: 11 bases; junction bases lacking a gene match: 8. The CDR3 covers 13 residues, taking in both the cysteine and the phenylalanine. Only the CDR3 region is kept as DNA, spanning 39 bases read in frame from base 1. The source of this sequence is a woman aged 70-85 years with acute or convalescent COVID-19. Sequencing used peripheral blood. The V and J segments used are TRBV12-3 or TRBV12-4 and TRBJ1-1; TRBD1 agrees with 7 junctional bases. The DNA sequence reads TGTGCCAGCAGTTTATCAGGGACAGAGCATGCTTTCTTT. Protein translation: CASSLSGTEHAFF.